The 10 T cell receptor beta chains in this list originate from one sample, sequenced in a study of regulatory T cells in long-lasting Graves disease. Relying on iRepertoire HTBI primers and Arm-PCR of CDR3 regions, the team built TCR beta libraries. TCRdb passed the multiplex PCR reads through MiXCR, listing each CDR3 protein once. The table has about 290,000 distinct CDR3 sequences, 22% seen once. The time point here: persistent/refractory GD, antithyroid drugs over 5 years with positive TRAb. With RNA extracted from PBMCs as input, the TCR library was made. The sequenced sample was peripheral blood mononuclear cells (PBMCs), obtained when the disease was refractory, from a patient treated with antithyroid drugs. These receptor sequences come from a female donor with Graves disease.

This clonotype was observed a few times. The gene calls are TRBV19 and TRBJ2-7, with unresolved D. Germline V gene data show CDR1 as LNHDA and CDR2 as SQIVND (reference sequence). This CDR3 spans 12 amino acids. V lost 8 bases and J lost 2, with 10 bases in between. The CDR3 loop is CASQDVAYEQYF. The CDR3 DNA follows: TGTGCCAGTCAAGACGTAGCCTACGAGCAGTACTTC.

Comments on this clonotype: With a much larger clone just one base away, this may be a read error. This CDR3 is missing its conserved last phenylalanine or tryptophan, likely due to a read error. This chain uses TRBV10-3 with TRBJ2-7, with 11 bases matching TRBD2. Germline loops: CDR1 ENHRY, CDR2 SYGVKD. This CDR3 region has 15 residues. V lost 2 bases to trimming and J lost 3 bases; unmatched junction nucleotides: 3. The CDR3 here is CAISEGGTSGYEQYL. In DNA form, the CDR3 reads TGTGCCATCAGTGAGGGGGGGACTAGCGGCTACGAGCAGTACCTC.

This clonotype was detected many times. This rearrangement joins TRBV5-1 to TRBJ2-7; TRBD2 agrees at 11 bases. CDR1 is SGHRS, CDR2 YFSETQ, per germline. V lost 5 bases and J lost 4; bases outside the gene matches: 11. The CDR3 runs 16 residues. Here the CDR3 DNA reads TGCGCCAGCAGTAAGTCGGGACTAGCGGCCATGTACGAGCAGTACTTC. As protein: CASSKSGLAAMYEQYF.

This clonotype was counted at least ten times. The J gene is TRBJ1-1, the V gene TRBV15; 7 bases match TRBD1. Trimming cost V 5 bases and J 3 bases; bases outside gene matches: 9. This CDR3 is built from 15 residues. Germline CDR1 reads LNHNV; CDR2 reads YYDKDF (reference sequence). CDR3 bases: TGTGCCACCAGCCCTCGGACAGGCGTCCACACTGAAGCTTTCTTT. Translated, it gives CATSPRTGVHTEAFF. The variable domain in full, with the rest retrieved from reference TRBV15 and TRBJ1-1, is DAMVIQNPRYQVTQFGKPVTLSCSQTLNHNVMYWYQQKSSQAPKLLFHYYDKDFNNEADTPDNFQSRRPNTSFCFLDIRSPGLGDTAMYLCATSPRTGVHTEAFFGQGTRLTVV.

This clonotype was detected a few times. The rearrangement joins TRBV18 to TRBJ2-3, with D perhaps TRBD2 (5 bases). Per germline, CDR1 KGHSH and CDR2 LQKENI. The CDR3 sequence is 14 residues long. V lost 4 bases and J lost 2, with 10 bases in between. The CDR3 bases are TGTGCCAGCTCACGGGAGACCCTCACAGATACGCAGTATTTT. It encodes CASSRETLTDTQYF.

V usage is TRBV12-5 and J usage is TRBJ2-2, with D possibly being TRBD1 or TRBD2 (5 bases each). CDR1 is LGHNT and CDR2 is FRNRAP in the germline V gene. V gave up 6 bases and J gave up 4 bases, with 15 bases separating them. This CDR3 spans 15 amino acids. The CDR3 bases are TGTGCTAGTGGCCCTGGGACGGAGACCACCGGGGAGCTGTTTTTT. Its protein product is CASGPGTETTGELFF. The full variable domain, rest sourced from reference TRBV12-5 and TRBJ2-2, is DARVTQTPRHKVTEMGQEVTMRCQPILGHNTVFWYRQTMMQGLELLAYFRNRAPLDDSGMPKDRFSAEMPDATLATLKIQPSEPRDSAVYFCASGPGTETTGELFFGEGSRLTVL.

This clonotype was seen many times. This chain links TRBV6-5 with TRBJ1-2; D is perhaps TRBD1 (6 bases). CDR1 is MNHEY, CDR2 SVGAGI, per germline. The V end lost 0 bases, the J end lost 5 bases, and 13 bases lay between the germline ends. The CDR3 extends over 15 amino acids. CDR3 nucleotide sequence: TGTGCCAGCAGTTACTCGGGACACTCAAATTATGGCTACACCTTC. It translates to CASSYSGHSNYGYTF.

This CDR3 is CSAQARGPQYF. In nucleotides, the CDR3 is TGCAGCGCCCAGGCTAGGGGGCCCCAGTACTTC. V and J are TRBV29-1 and TRBJ2-5, with 7 bases that match TRBD1. The germline gives CDR1 SQVTM, CDR2 ANQGSEA. This CDR3 region has 11 residues. The V segment lost 7 bases and the J segment 9 bases; nucleotides outside the gene matches: 8.

The CDR3 bases are TGTGCCAGCTCCCCCAGCGCGCAGGATGATAATTCACCCCTCCACTTT. Translating gives CASSPSAQDDNSPLHF. The gene calls are TRBV18 and TRBJ1-6; D is ambiguous. Germline V gives CDR1 KGHSH, CDR2 LQKENI. This CDR3 is 16 amino acids long. V lost 6 bases, J lost 5 bases, and 17 bases lay in between.

The chain carries TRBV12-3 or TRBV12-4 and TRBJ2-7; weak D call: TRBD1 (6 bases). This CDR3 spans 12 amino acids. Trimming took off 6 bases at V and 4 bases at J, with 10 bases between the two ends. The DNA for the CDR3 is TGTGCCAGCAGGGGGGCTGCATACGAGCAGTACTTC. Amino acid sequence: CASRGAAYEQYF.